The T cell receptor (beta chain) described here comes from a study of blood T cell repertoires in COVID-19. TCRdb's table, derived via immunoSEQ multiplex PCR, lists solely in-frame clones and lacks some. Among approximately 300,000 clones, about 90% were seen once, and the ten largest hold roughly a tenth. The V gene's germline CDR1 is LNHNV and CDR2 YYDKDF (reference sequence). V gave up 3 bases and J gave up 3 bases, with 15 bases separating them. The CDR3 runs to 16 residues. The chain recombines TRBV15 with TRBJ1-5; D unclear. The TCR originated in a woman aged 30 to 39 who had recovered from COVID-19. Sequenced input: PBMCs or T cells enriched from blood (not recorded which). The CDR3 bases are TGTGCCACCAGCAGGTCATACGTTCGGGACAATCAGCCCCAGCATTTT. It codes for CATSRSYVRDNQPQHF.